Below are 2 T cell receptor beta chains sequenced from a single sample in a study of cytomegalovirus exposure and HLA in healthy donors. Primers: 60 Vbeta forward and 13 Jbeta reverse. Here immunoSEQ multiplex PCR was the method, and the copy in TCRdb shows in-frame clones only, minus some. The sample carries tens of thousands of clones, about two thirds recorded once. Sequenced material: PBMCs. These receptors came from a woman in her twenties or thirties in good health and CMV-seronegative.

The gene calls are TRBV7-9 and TRBJ2-2, with D maybe TRBD1 (6 bases). CDR3 length: 14 residues. Per germline, CDR1 SEHNR and CDR2 FQNEAQ (reference sequence). Trimming cost V 5 bases and J 3 bases, with 10 bases left between them. The CDR3 spells CASSHQGYTGELFF. CDR3 bases: TGTGCCAGCAGCCACCAGGGGTACACCGGGGAGCTGTTTTTT.

This clone came up a few times. The chain combines TRBV11-2 with TRBJ2-2; TRBD1 agrees at 8 bases. The CDR3 runs to 16 residues. CDR1 and CDR2 from the germline V gene are SGHAT and FQNNGV. V was pared by 5 bases and J by 6 bases, with 11 bases of the junction left unmatched. The CDR3 here is CASSPQGAVGSGELFF. The CDR3 DNA sequence: TGTGCCAGCAGCCCTCAGGGGGCAGTTGGCTCCGGGGAGCTGTTTTTT.